A single sample is the source of the 27 T cell receptor beta chains below, sequenced in a study of identifying expanded T cells in peripheral blood. The assay was immunoSEQ multiplex PCR, and TCRdb's table has in-frame clones only and misses some. The sample contains 50,000 to 75,000 clones, approximately 87% of which appear only once. The sample comprised blood. The receptors here all came from a person aged 18 to 75 in good health.

This clone was observed at least ten times. The rearrangement uses TRBV28 and TRBJ2-3; possibly TRBD2 for D (6 bases). Germline CDR1 MDHEN, CDR2 SYDVKM. Trimming took 3 bases from V and 11 from J, leaving 18 bases between them. The CDR3 consists of 14 residues. In nucleotides, the CDR3 is TGTGCCAGCAGTTTCACTCTCGGGACTCAGGAGCAGTATTTT. As protein: CASSFTLGTQEQYF.

The chain links TRBV7-9 to TRBJ1-4, with TRBD1 matching over 10 bases. This CDR3 has 17 amino acids. Germline V gives CDR1 SEHNR, CDR2 FQNEAQ (reference sequence). J gave up 8 bases and V 4 bases, and 13 bases lay outside the gene matches. As DNA, the CDR3 is TGTGCCAGCAGCTCCGGGACAGGGGAGCATTCGGGCGAAAAACTGTTTTTT. Encoded protein: CASSSGTGEHSGEKLFF.

This clone was counted a few times. This rearrangement joins TRBV4-2 to TRBJ2-7; D is perhaps TRBD2 (5 bases). Germline CDR1 reads LGHNA; CDR2 reads YNFKEQ. Trimming cost V 0 bases and J 0 bases, with 9 bases left between them. The CDR3 consists of 15 residues. The CDR3, as DNA: TGTGCCAGCAGCCAAGAGGCTAGCTCCTCCTACGAGCAGTACTTC. This gives the protein CASSQEASSSYEQYF.

This rearrangement joins TRBV7-3 to TRBJ2-3; D uncertain. This CDR3 has 13 amino acids. V was pared by 2 bases and J by 3 bases, with 6 bases between. Per the germline V gene, CDR1 is SGHTA and CDR2 is FQGTGA. CDR3 DNA sequence: TGTGCCAGCAGCTTATTCCAGACAGATACGCAGTATTTT. Translated, it gives CASSLFQTDTQYF.

V usage is TRBV2 and J usage is TRBJ2-7, with a tentative D call TRBD2 (5 bases). The V and J ends lost 6 bases and 2 bases respectively, with 17 bases between them. This CDR3 is built from 15 residues. CDR1 and CDR2 (germline): SNHLY, FYNNEI. The CDR3 is CASSETRTGTYEQYF. CDR3 DNA: TGTGCCAGCAGCGAGACCAGGACGGGGACCTACGAGCAGTACTTC.

V usage is TRBV30 and J usage is TRBJ1-5, with TRBD1 identical over 7 bases. The CDR3 consists of 14 residues. Germline V CDR1 and CDR2: GTSNPN, SVGIG (reference sequence). V gave up 4 bases and J gave up 4 bases; unmatched junction bases: 7. CDR3 nucleotides: TGTGCCTGGAACAGGGGACCCTCGAATCAGCCCCAGCATTTT. Its protein is CAWNRGPSNQPQHF. Complete variable domain (other parts from reference TRBV30 and TRBJ1-5): SQTIHQWPATLVQPVGSPLSLECTVEGTSNPNLYWYRQAAGRGLQLLFYSVGIGQISSEVPQNLSASRPQDRQFILSSKKLLLSDSGFYLCAWNRGPSNQPQHFGDGTRLSIL.

This clone is labeled medium-sized (0.01 to 0.1%). J is TRBJ1-3 and V is TRBV5-4, with D maybe TRBD1 (6 bases). V was pared by 1 base and J by 4 bases, with 9 bases between. In germline, CDR1 is SGHNT, CDR2 YYREEE (reference sequence). The CDR3 length is 14 residues. CDR3 region: CASSLRGTGNTIYF. The CDR3 nucleotides are TGTGCCAGCAGCTTGAGGGGGACGGGAAACACCATATATTTT.

This CDR3 is CASSLGGSTGNTIYF. Written as DNA, the CDR3 is TGCGCCAGCAGCTTGGGAGGGTCTACTGGAAACACCATATATTTT. The gene calls are TRBV5-1 and TRBJ1-3; D gene uncertain. This CDR3 has 15 amino acids. Germline V gene lookup returns CDR1 SGHRS and CDR2 YFSETQ. Trimming took off 0 bases at V and 2 bases at J, with 9 bases between the two ends. The full variable domain, rest sourced from reference TRBV5-1 and TRBJ1-3, is KAGVTQTPRYLIKTRGQQVTLSCSPISGHRSVSWYQQTPGQGLQFLFEYFSETQRNKGNFPGRFSGRQFSNSRSEMNVSTLELGDSALYLCASSLGGSTGNTIYFGEGSWLTVV.

This clone was counted a single time. The rearrangement uses TRBV11-2 and TRBJ2-7, with D possibly TRBD2 on 7 matching bases. Trimming shortened V by 5 bases and J by 5 bases, and 13 bases separated the two germline ends. Germline V CDR1 and CDR2: SGHAT, FQNNGV. The CDR3 sequence is 13 residues long. CDR3 sequence: CASSPGGPNEQYF. The CDR3 DNA reads as TGTGCCAGCAGCCCCGGGGGGCCCAACGAGCAGTACTTC.

The chain links TRBV6-5 to TRBJ1-1; TRBD1 is a possible D gene (5 bases). From germline, CDR1 is MNHEY and CDR2 SVGAGI. Trimming pared 5 bases from V and 0 bases from J, leaving 10 bases between. This CDR3 comprises 14 residues. DNA of the CDR3: TGTGCCAGCAGTCCAGGGTCGGTGAACACTGAAGCTTTCTTT. It encodes CASSPGSVNTEAFF.

The rearrangement uses TRBV7-6 and TRBJ2-7; D ambiguous. V shed 5 bases and J shed 0 bases, with 11 bases lying between them. The CDR3 sequence is 14 residues long. CDR1 is SGHVS and CDR2 is FNYEAQ in the germline V gene. Here the CDR3 reads CASSPGAYSYEQYF. Written as DNA, the CDR3 is TGTGCCAGCAGCCCCGGAGCGTACTCCTACGAGCAGTACTTC.

By frequency in the sample, this clone is medium-sized. This chain joins TRBV19 and TRBJ2-3; 7 nucleotides align to TRBD2. This CDR3 comprises 15 residues. The J segment lost 3 bases and the V segment lost 5 bases, leaving 8 bases of the junction unmatched. CDR1 and CDR2 from the germline V gene are LNHDA and SQIVND (reference sequence). The CDR3: CASSLRGELTDTQYF. The CDR3 coding sequence is TGTGCCAGTAGTTTACGGGGGGAATTGACAGATACGCAGTATTTT.

V usage is TRBV10-3 and J usage is TRBJ2-7, with D maybe TRBD2 (5 bases). V gave up 5 bases and J gave up 5 bases, with 10 bases separating them. Per the germline V gene, CDR1 is ENHRY and CDR2 is SYGVKD. CDR3 length equals 12 residues. CDR3 nucleotides: TGTGCCATCAGTACCCCCGGGGACGAGCAGTACTTC. This sequence encodes CAISTPGDEQYF.

The chain employs TRBV28 and TRBJ1-1, with unresolved D. The germline gives CDR1 MDHEN, CDR2 SYDVKM. The CDR3 is made up of 15 amino acids. V was clipped by 4 bases and J by 1 base, with 13 bases between them. The CDR3 DNA is TGTGCCAGCAGTTCCACCCCCTGGGCGAACACTGAAGCTTTCTTT. Its protein product is CASSSTPWANTEAFF.

In nucleotides, the CDR3 is TGTGCCAGCAGCCGAGGGGGGTTGGCTAACTATGGCTACACCTTC. Protein: CASSRGGLANYGYTF. This chain links TRBV5-6 with TRBJ1-2, with D maybe TRBD1 (6 bases). Per germline, CDR1 SGHDT and CDR2 YYEEEE. The CDR3 spans 15 residues. The V and J ends lost 4 bases and 0 bases respectively, with 13 bases between them.

The rearrangement uses TRBV30 and TRBJ1-5; tentatively, D is TRBD1 (5 bases). Germline CDR1 is GTSNPN and CDR2 is SVGIG (reference sequence). V gave up 3 bases and J gave up 3 bases, with 12 bases separating them. The CDR3 length is 14 residues. The DNA of the CDR3 is TGTGCCTGGAGCCTAGGACATCTCAATCAGCCCCAGCATTTT. Translating gives CAWSLGHLNQPQHF.

Only a few counts were recorded for this clone. The chain links TRBV4-2 to TRBJ2-1, with 8 bases fitting TRBD2. Trimming took 2 bases from V and 0 from J; bases not matched to a gene: 0. This CDR3 has 15 residues. Germline V lookup: CDR1 LGHNA, CDR2 YNFKEQ. Written as DNA, the CDR3 is TGTGCCAGCAGCCAACTAGCGGGCTCCTACAATGAGCAGTTCTTC. Translation gives CASSQLAGSYNEQFF.

V usage is TRBV10-3 and J usage is TRBJ1-5, with D possibly being TRBD1 (6 bases). Germline CDR1 reads ENHRY; CDR2 reads SYGVKD. This CDR3 has 16 amino acids. Trimming took off 10 bases at V and 2 bases at J, with 21 bases between the two ends. CDR3 DNA: TGTGCCACCGCCGTTCTCGGGGGCAGAGGCAATCAGCCCCAGCATTTT. Translating gives CATAVLGGRGNQPQHF.

In its sample, this clone was seen a few times. The chain links TRBV10-1 to TRBJ2-1; D may be TRBD2 (6 bases). CDR1 is WNHNN, CDR2 SYGVQD, per germline (reference sequence). This CDR3 comprises 14 residues. The ends were cut back, 3 bases at V and 10 bases at J, with 16 bases in the middle. The CDR3, as DNA: TGCGCCAGCAGTGAAAGGCCGGAGGGTGGAGAGCAGTTCTTC. Translation: CASSERPEGGEQFF.

This clone was counted a few times. The J gene is TRBJ1-2, the V gene TRBV5-1; D ambiguous. The CDR3 runs to 15 residues. Germline CDR1 reads SGHRS; CDR2 reads YFSETQ. V was cut by 0 bases and J by 4 bases, with 13 bases left in between. CDR3 sequence reads: CASSLGVGPRYGYTF. The CDR3 DNA sequence: TGCGCCAGCAGCTTGGGGGTCGGCCCGCGCTATGGCTACACCTTC.

V is TRBV9 and J is TRBJ2-7; 7 nucleotides agree with TRBD1. Per the germline V gene, CDR1 is SGDLS and CDR2 is YYNGEE. V shed 5 bases and J 1 base; nucleotides not matched to a gene: 3. CDR3 length: 13 residues. This CDR3 reads CASSDRASYEQYF. The CDR3 DNA is TGTGCCAGCAGTGACAGGGCTTCCTACGAGCAGTACTTC.

J is TRBJ1-2 and V is TRBV14, with 10 nucleotides matching TRBD1. V gave up 1 base and J gave up 4 bases; unmatched junction bases: 3. Germline V gene sequence: CDR1 SGHDN, CDR2 FVKESK. The length of the CDR3 is 15 residues. This CDR3 is CASSQGWTGGYGYTF. The CDR3 DNA reads as TGTGCCAGCAGCCAAGGATGGACAGGGGGCTATGGCTACACCTTC.

Regarding this clone: The same CDR3 arises from other DNA sequences in this sample as well. The rearrangement joins TRBV10-3 to TRBJ2-7, with D possibly TRBD2 on 6 matching bases. The germline gives CDR1 ENHRY, CDR2 SYGVKD. This CDR3 contains 12 residues. The V and J ends lost 3 bases and 6 bases respectively, with 9 bases between them. The CDR3, as DNA: TGTGCCATCAGTGATAGCGGCGGCGAGCAGTACTTC. Translating gives CAISDSGGEQYF.

The gene calls are TRBV6-6 and TRBJ1-6; no clear D gene. Trimming removed 4 bases at V and 6 bases at J, with 16 bases between. This CDR3 contains 16 residues. Germline V CDR1 and CDR2: MNHNY, SVGAGI (reference sequence). CDR3 loop: CASSSWASRRNSPLHF. The CDR3 region has the DNA TGTGCCAGCAGTTCTTGGGCTAGCAGACGTAATTCACCCCTCCACTTT.

The chain has TRBV2 and TRBJ2-7; D unresolved. The germline V gene encodes CDR1 SNHLY and CDR2 FYNNEI. The germline V and J ends were trimmed by 9 bases and 2 bases, with 11 bases remaining between them. There are 12 residues in the CDR3. The CDR3 loop reads CASTDGTYEQYF. The DNA for the CDR3 is TGTGCCAGTACGGACGGAACCTACGAGCAGTACTTC.

The chain uses TRBV5-6 and TRBJ1-2, with TRBD1 identical over 7 bases. Per germline, CDR1 SGHDT and CDR2 YYEEEE. This CDR3 region has 13 residues. Germline trimming cut 4 bases from V and 2 bases from J; bases unmatched to any gene: 2. DNA for the CDR3: TGTGCCAGCAGCCCGACAGGGAACTATGGCTACACCTTC. This encodes CASSPTGNYGYTF.

Written as DNA, the CDR3 is TGTGCCAGCAGCAGGCCTACCGGACAGGACTCCCGCCAGTATTTT. Protein sequence: CASSRPTGQDSRQYF. The chain employs TRBV27 and TRBJ2-3; 7 bases match TRBD1. Germline V CDR1 and CDR2: MNHEY, SMNVEV (reference sequence). The CDR3 has 15 amino acids. Trimming at V came to 6 bases and at J to 12 bases, leaving 18 bases not matched to a gene.